This T cell receptor beta chain was captured by sequencing in a study of identifying expanded T cells in peripheral blood. Study-level findings and limits: Technical replicates showed about 1.2 changed clones; two weeks about 16.4; four weeks 19. Approximately 2-week clone count variance significantly increased as total template count grew.

This clone was found a few times. Its antigen remains unknown. This CDR3 has 14 residues. From germline, CDR1 is MNHNS and CDR2 SASEGT. Trimming stripped 6 bases from V and 5 bases from J, with 15 bases between. During the collection period, no donor immune events like infections were recorded. Libraries were prepared by immunoSEQ multiplex PCR; TCRdb keeps only in-frame clonotypes and omits some of them. The sample comprises 100,000 or so clones, around 90% of which are singletons, and about a sixth rests with the top ten. This chain links TRBV6-1 with TRBJ2-3, with D possibly matching TRBD2 (7 bases). Sequencing was carried out using blood. This receptor was taken from a person aged 18-69 years in good health. CDR3 coding DNA: TGTGCCAGCAGCCGGGGGGCCGTTGGAGATACGCAGTATTTT. Translation gives CASSRGAVGDTQYF.